The 9 T cell receptor beta chains below come from one sample, sequenced in a study of blood T cell repertoires in COVID-19 (TCRdb year 2020). The library was built by means of the immunoSEQ multiplex PCR assay. TCRdb holds this immuneACCESS table with in-frame rearrangements only. Some clones are missing; in checked studies, unresolved V genes explain under half, and the rest has no known cause. The sample table records 240,000 or so clones; around 80% of these occur just once. 3.4% of the sample rests with the top ten. The sample consisted of peripheral blood. The receptor set was obtained from a woman aged 18-30 years with acute or convalescent COVID-19.

V usage is TRBV6-2 or TRBV6-3 and J usage is TRBJ2-1; D is unresolved. Per the germline V gene, CDR1 is MNHEY and CDR2 is SVGEGT. This CDR3 has 12 residues. Deletions cut 1 base from V and 9 bases from J, with 7 bases between. Here the CDR3 DNA reads TGTGCCAGCAGTTACTTAGTTGGTGAGCAGTTCTTC. This gives the protein CASSYLVGEQFF.

The chain carries TRBV5-6 and TRBJ2-2, with TRBD1 matching 7 bases. The CDR3 has 17 residues. Trimming took 1 base from V and 1 from J; bases not matched to a gene: 7. The germline V gene encodes CDR1 SGHDT and CDR2 YYEEEE. This CDR3 reads CASSLSTGALNTGELFF. The CDR3 coding sequence is TGTGCCAGCAGCTTGAGTACAGGGGCGCTGAACACCGGGGAGCTGTTTTTT.

V is TRBV5-1 and J is TRBJ2-5; TRBD1 aligns across 7 bases. Germline V gene data show CDR1 as SGHRS and CDR2 as YFSETQ. The CDR3 is 17 residues long. The ends lost 4 bases at V and 5 bases at J; junction bases unmatched: 17. This chain's CDR3 is CASSPVPGQRSPETQYF. The CDR3 DNA reads as TGCGCCAGCAGCCCAGTGCCGGGACAGCGGTCCCCGGAGACCCAGTACTTC.

This chain uses TRBV7-2 with TRBJ1-6; a weak D match, TRBD1 (5 bases). The CDR3 has 13 residues. V was shortened by 5 bases and J by 8 bases, with 10 bases between the two germline ends. Germline V CDR1 and CDR2: SGHTA, FQGNSA. The CDR3 here is CASSLQDYSPLHF. The CDR3 DNA is TGTGCCAGCAGCCTACAGGATTATTCACCCCTCCACTTT.

The J gene is TRBJ2-5, the V gene TRBV5-6; 10 bases are shared with TRBD2. This CDR3 contains 13 residues. With 9 bases clipped from V and 9 bases from J, the junction kept 11 bases outside the gene matches. CDR1 and CDR2 (germline): SGHDT, YYEEEE. CDR3 sequence: CATRTSGMAAQYF. DNA for the CDR3: TGTGCCACCCGGACTAGCGGCATGGCGGCCCAGTACTTC.

The V gene is TRBV4-1, the J gene TRBJ2-7; 8 bases are a match to TRBD2. V lost 0 bases and J lost 3; bases outside the gene matches: 7. This CDR3 spans 16 amino acids. Per germline, CDR1 MGHRA and CDR2 YSYEKL. CDR3 DNA: TGCGCCAGCAGCCAAGAATACGGGGGGGTGCGCTACGAGCAGTACTTC. Translating it yields CASSQEYGGVRYEQYF.

This chain connects TRBV15 to TRBJ1-2; 9 nucleotides match TRBD1. This CDR3 is built from 14 residues. Per germline, CDR1 LNHNV and CDR2 YYDKDF (reference sequence). The V segment lost 2 bases and the J segment 7 bases; nucleotides outside the gene matches: 5. The CDR3, as DNA: TGTGCCACCAGCAGAACAGGGGGCGTGAGTGGCTACACCTTC. This sequence encodes CATSRTGGVSGYTF.

The rearrangement links TRBV5-1 to TRBJ2-6; no firm D call. The CDR3 covers 16 residues. The ends were cut back, 0 bases at V and 4 bases at J, with 11 bases in the middle. CDR1 and CDR2 (germline): SGHRS, YFSETQ. The CDR3 protein is CASSLVGATGANVLTF. The CDR3 DNA sequence: TGCGCCAGCAGCTTGGTAGGAGCGACCGGGGCCAACGTCCTGACTTTC. Drawing the rest from reference TRBV5-1 and TRBJ2-6, the complete variable domain is KAGVTQTPRYLIKTRGQQVTLSCSPISGHRSVSWYQQTPGQGLQFLFEYFSETQRNKGNFPGRFSGRQFSNSRSEMNVSTLELGDSALYLCASSLVGATGANVLTFGAGSRLTVL.

V is TRBV19 and J is TRBJ2-7; 13 bases are shared with TRBD2. The germline V gene has CDR1 LNHDA and CDR2 SQIVND (reference sequence). CDR3 length: 16 amino acids. With V trimmed by 5 bases and J by 3 bases, 7 bases remained unmatched. DNA of the CDR3: TGTGCCAGTAGTCCCACCGGGACTAGCGGGAACTACGAGCAGTACTTC. It translates to CASSPTGTSGNYEQYF. Full variable domain (rest looked up from reference TRBV19 and TRBJ2-7): DGGITQSPKYLFRKEGQNVTLSCEQNLNHDAMYWYRQDPGQGLRLIYYSQIVNDFQKGDIAEGYSVSREKKESFPLTVTSAQKNPTAFYLCASSPTGTSGNYEQYFGPGTRLTVT.